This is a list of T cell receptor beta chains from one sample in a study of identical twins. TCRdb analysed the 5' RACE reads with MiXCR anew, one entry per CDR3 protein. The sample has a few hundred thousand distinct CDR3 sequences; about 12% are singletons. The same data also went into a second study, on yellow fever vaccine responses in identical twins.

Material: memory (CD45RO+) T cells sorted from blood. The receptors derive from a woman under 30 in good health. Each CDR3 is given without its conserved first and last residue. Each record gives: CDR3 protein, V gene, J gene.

cdr3_aa: ASSQPRDTQY
v_call: TRBV18
j_call: TRBJ2-3

cdr3_aa: ASSKGDSTDTQY
v_call: TRBV5-1
j_call: TRBJ2-3

cdr3_aa: SASDRGDTGELF
v_call: TRBV29-1
j_call: TRBJ2-2

cdr3_aa: ASSLRERAGELF
v_call: TRBV12-3/TRBV12-4
j_call: TRBJ2-2

cdr3_aa: ASSEGPTDTQY
v_call: TRBV9
j_call: TRBJ2-3

cdr3_aa: ASSFDLETQY
v_call: TRBV7-9
j_call: TRBJ2-5

cdr3_aa: SAPRSGPTYEQY
v_call: TRBV29-1
j_call: TRBJ2-7

cdr3_aa: ASGQGYSPLH
v_call: TRBV12-3/TRBV12-4
j_call: TRBJ1-6

cdr3_aa: ASSRVPGQTYEQY
v_call: TRBV18
j_call: TRBJ2-7

cdr3_aa: ASRGTGGNTIY
v_call: TRBV12-3/TRBV12-4
j_call: TRBJ1-3

cdr3_aa: ASSSSLLSDQNIQY
v_call: TRBV7-8
j_call: TRBJ2-4

cdr3_aa: ASSLEWTGDKDYGYT
v_call: TRBV7-6
j_call: TRBJ1-2

cdr3_aa: ASTIWTDEAF
v_call: TRBV21-1
j_call: TRBJ1-1

cdr3_aa: AITEDSNQPQH
v_call: TRBV10-3
j_call: TRBJ1-5

cdr3_aa: ASSYDYSYEQY
v_call: TRBV6-5
j_call: TRBJ2-7

cdr3_aa: ASRFDSNSPLH
v_call: TRBV5-1
j_call: TRBJ1-6

cdr3_aa: ASGPFRATNYEQY
v_call: TRBV6-2/TRBV6-3
j_call: TRBJ2-7

cdr3_aa: ASSRLGGRIGTDTQY
v_call: TRBV7-2
j_call: TRBJ2-3

cdr3_aa: ASSLSSGRGANIQY
v_call: TRBV28
j_call: TRBJ2-4

cdr3_aa: ASSFGSGSTGELF
v_call: TRBV5-1
j_call: TRBJ2-2

cdr3_aa: ASGLTTDTGELF
v_call: TRBV12-5
j_call: TRBJ2-2

cdr3_aa: SANGGQNSETQY
v_call: TRBV20-1
j_call: TRBJ2-5

cdr3_aa: ASSPLTRYNEQF
v_call: TRBV27
j_call: TRBJ2-1

cdr3_aa: ASSFQKGWSTDTQY
v_call: TRBV12-3/TRBV12-4
j_call: TRBJ2-3

cdr3_aa: ASQPGPFHNEQF
v_call: TRBV7-6
j_call: TRBJ2-1

cdr3_aa: ASSRTGSQY
v_call: TRBV12-3/TRBV12-4
j_call: TRBJ2-3

cdr3_aa: ASSLGRPTGELF
v_call: TRBV5-5
j_call: TRBJ2-2

cdr3_aa: AGKTSVDTEAF
v_call: TRBV7-9
j_call: TRBJ1-1

cdr3_aa: ASTLKETQY
v_call: TRBV3-1
j_call: TRBJ2-5

cdr3_aa: ATRTTGDNQPQH
v_call: TRBV15
j_call: TRBJ1-5

cdr3_aa: ASSLISLAGYNEQF
v_call: TRBV5-1
j_call: TRBJ2-1

cdr3_aa: ASSPGQGNDNEQF
v_call: TRBV5-1
j_call: TRBJ2-1

cdr3_aa: ASSQDWRNEQF
v_call: TRBV4-3
j_call: TRBJ2-1

cdr3_aa: SADEGASGKNIQY
v_call: TRBV20-1
j_call: TRBJ2-4

cdr3_aa: ASSLSGTDTDGYT
v_call: TRBV7-9
j_call: TRBJ1-2

cdr3_aa: ASILPKTDEAF
v_call: TRBV28
j_call: TRBJ1-1

cdr3_aa: ASSPGLGGYT
v_call: TRBV18
j_call: TRBJ1-2

cdr3_aa: ASSSLTGFEQY
v_call: TRBV5-1
j_call: TRBJ2-7

cdr3_aa: AISEVLHLGQF
v_call: TRBV10-3
j_call: TRBJ2-1

cdr3_aa: ASSTLGANVLT
v_call: TRBV12-3/TRBV12-4
j_call: TRBJ2-6

cdr3_aa: ASSLYTNTGELF
v_call: TRBV28
j_call: TRBJ2-2

cdr3_aa: ASSDGAESTDTQY
v_call: TRBV6-4
j_call: TRBJ2-3